The 27 T cell receptor beta chains below come from one sample, sequenced in a study of blood T cell repertoires in COVID-19. Here immunoSEQ multiplex PCR was the method, and the copy in TCRdb shows in-frame clones only, minus some. The sample holds 150,000 to 200,000 clones, 75% to 90% seen once. Sequencing used PBMCs or T cells enriched from blood (not recorded which). The receptors come from a man in his sixties or seventies who had been exposed to COVID-19.

This chain uses TRBV27 with TRBJ2-2, with 9 bases identical to TRBD2. Losses at the gene ends were 3 bases for V and 4 bases for J; bases not matched to a gene: 3. Germline loops: CDR1 MNHEY, CDR2 SMNVEV (reference sequence). The CDR3 contains 15 residues. The CDR3 coding sequence is TGTGCCAGCAGTTTGACTAGCGGACTCACCGGGGAGCTGTTTTTT. It yields the protein CASSLTSGLTGELFF.

The genes are TRBV5-5 and TRBJ1-2, with 7 bases fitting TRBD1. Germline CDR1 is SGHKS and CDR2 is YYEKEE (reference sequence). Trimming cost V 5 bases and J 4 bases; bases outside gene matches: 5. This CDR3 region has 13 residues. The CDR3 loop reads CASSFGTAYGYTF. The CDR3 bases are TGTGCCAGCAGTTTCGGGACAGCCTATGGCTACACCTTC.

CDR3 in amino acids: CASTPGQQYGQPQHF. In nucleotides, the CDR3 is TGTGCCAGTACCCCTGGACAGCAATACGGTCAGCCCCAGCATTTT. The chain couples TRBV19 to TRBJ1-5; TRBD1 might be the D (6 bases). The CDR3 consists of 15 residues. V was cut by 7 bases and J by 6 bases, with 19 bases left in between. Germline V lookup: CDR1 LNHDA, CDR2 SQIVND (reference sequence).

The chain recombines TRBV10-3 with TRBJ1-5; 9 bases align to TRBD1. Looked up from germline, CDR1 is ENHRY and CDR2 is SYGVKD. V shed 2 bases, J shed 13 bases, and the junction held 15 bases outside the gene matches. This CDR3 is built from 16 residues. The CDR3 DNA reads TGTGCCATCAGTGAGGGGACAGGGTCCCCGACCCTAATGCAGCATTTT. This translates into CAISEGTGSPTLMQHF.

This chain connects TRBV15 to TRBJ2-7; perhaps TRBD2 as D (5 bases). The germline V and J ends were trimmed by 1 base and 5 bases, with 12 bases remaining between them. Germline assignment: CDR1 LNHNV and CDR2 YYDKDF (reference sequence). The CDR3 length is 14 residues. This CDR3 is CATSRGSAIDEQYF. CDR3 DNA: TGTGCCACCAGCAGAGGTAGCGCTATCGACGAGCAGTACTTC. The full variable domain, in which reference TRBV15 and TRBJ2-7 provide the parts outside the CDR3, is DAMVIQNPRYQVTQFGKPVTLSCSQTLNHNVMYWYQQKSSQAPKLLFHYYDKDFNNEADTPDNFQSRRPNTSFCFLDIRSPGLGDTAMYLCATSRGSAIDEQYFGPGTRLTVT.

The chain carries TRBV2 and TRBJ2-7; TRBD1 matches at 7 bases. Trimming cost V 8 bases and J 0 bases; bases outside gene matches: 7. Per germline, CDR1 SNHLY and CDR2 FYNNEI. This CDR3 spans 14 amino acids. The CDR3 is CASLGQVNSYEQYF. CDR3 DNA sequence: TGTGCCAGCTTAGGACAGGTTAACTCCTACGAGCAGTACTTC.

CDR3 in DNA: TGTGCCAGCAGCCAAGATGTGAGCCGGGGTTCCGTTACGGATACGCAGTATTTT. Encoded protein: CASSQDVSRGSVTDTQYF. The V gene is TRBV4-2, the J gene TRBJ2-3; TRBD2 might be the D (5 bases). Germline V lookup: CDR1 LGHNA, CDR2 YNFKEQ. V dropped 0 bases and J dropped 6 bases, with 22 bases sitting between them. This CDR3 comprises 18 residues.

The chain recombines TRBV19 with TRBJ2-1; maybe TRBD2 (6 bases). CDR3 length: 12 amino acids. The germline gives CDR1 LNHDA, CDR2 SQIVND (reference sequence). CDR3 residues: CATKSRENEQFF. CDR3 nucleotides: TGTGCTACTAAATCCCGGGAGAATGAGCAGTTCTTC.

The rearrangement joins TRBV14 to TRBJ2-3; possible D gene TRBD2, 5 bases. CDR3 length: 16 residues. Deletions cut 1 base from V and 6 bases from J, with 17 bases between. Per germline, CDR1 SGHDN and CDR2 FVKESK. As DNA, the CDR3 is TGTGCCAGCAGCCAAGTAGCCGGGGTGACGGTGGATACGCAGTATTTT. Its protein product is CASSQVAGVTVDTQYF. Drawing the rest from reference TRBV14 and TRBJ2-3, the complete variable domain is EAGVTQFPSHSVIEKGQTVTLRCDPISGHDNLYWYRRVMGKEIKFLLHFVKESKQDESGMPNNRFLAERTGGTYSTLKVQPAELEDSGVYFCASSQVAGVTVDTQYFGPGTRLTVL.

The V call is TRBV3-1 (or the pseudogene TRBV3-2), the J call TRBJ2-5, with D hard to call. The CDR3 sequence is 13 residues long. In germline, CDR1 is LGHDT, CDR2 YNNKEL (reference sequence). Trimming removed 2 bases from V and 1 base from J, with 5 bases in between. CDR3 DNA sequence: TGTGCCAGCAGCCAACCCGTCCAAGAGACCCAGTACTTC. Residues: CASSQPVQETQYF.

V gene TRBV3-1 (or the pseudogene TRBV3-2) combines with J gene TRBJ1-2, with 10 bases that match TRBD1. The J segment lost 8 bases and the V segment lost 5 bases, leaving 8 bases of the junction unmatched. Germline CDR1 LGHDT, CDR2 YNNKEL (reference sequence). The CDR3 runs to 14 residues. The CDR3 nucleotides read TGTGCCAGCAGCTGGGGACAGGGGCTCGGAGGCTACACCTTC. It specifies CASSWGQGLGGYTF.

This chain connects TRBV4-3 to TRBJ2-6; 7 positions agree with TRBD1. The V and J ends lost 0 bases and 4 bases, in that order; junction bases with no gene match: 6. Germline values: CDR1 LGHNA, CDR2 YSLEER. The CDR3 consists of 17 residues. The CDR3 DNA reads as TGCGCCAGCAGCCAAGATGCAGGGGGTCTGGGGGCCAACGTCCTGACTTTC. Its translation is CASSQDAGGLGANVLTF.

The gene calls are TRBV2 and TRBJ2-7, with 11 bases aligning to TRBD2. The CDR3 is 14 residues long. The ends lost 6 bases at V and 6 bases at J; junction bases unmatched: 7. From germline, CDR1 is SNHLY and CDR2 FYNNEI. The CDR3 DNA follows: TGTGCCAGCAGAGAACTAGCGGGAGTCAGCGAGCAGTACTTC. This sequence encodes CASRELAGVSEQYF. The variable domain in full, with the rest retrieved from reference TRBV2 and TRBJ2-7, is EPEVTQTPSHQVTQMGQEVILRCVPISNHLYFYWYRQILGQKVEFLVSFYNNEISEKSEIFDDQFSVERPDGSNFTLKIRSTKLEDSAMYFCASRELAGVSEQYFGPGTRLTVT.

The chain joins TRBV19 to TRBJ1-5; D remains unclear. The V gene lost 5 bases and the J gene lost 1 base, with 6 bases spanning the gap. Germline lookup yields CDR1 LNHDA and CDR2 SQIVND (reference sequence). The length of the CDR3 is 13 residues. CDR3 nucleotides: TGTGCCAGTAGTCAACACAGCAATCAGCCCCAGCATTTT. It is translated as CASSQHSNQPQHF. Complete variable domain (other parts from reference TRBV19 and TRBJ1-5): DGGITQSPKYLFRKEGQNVTLSCEQNLNHDAMYWYRQDPGQGLRLIYYSQIVNDFQKGDIAEGYSVSREKKESFPLTVTSAQKNPTAFYLCASSQHSNQPQHFGDGTRLSIL.

This clone was detected many times. Different DNA sequences within this sample yield the same CDR3. This rearrangement joins TRBV12-3 or TRBV12-4 to TRBJ1-1; D gene unclear. V lost 4 bases and J lost 3, with 3 bases in between. The CDR3 has 11 amino acids. CDR3 amino acids: CASSSYTEAFF. The CDR3 nucleotides read TGTGCCAGCAGTTCGTACACTGAAGCTTTCTTT.

This chain joins TRBV9 and TRBJ1-3; perhaps TRBD1 as D (6 bases). Trimming pared 4 bases from V and 0 bases from J, leaving 14 bases between. The CDR3 contains 16 residues. CDR1 SGDLS and CDR2 YYNGEE come from the germline V gene. The CDR3: CASSPHGTPSGNTIYF. In nucleotides, the CDR3 is TGTGCCAGCAGCCCTCACGGGACACCCTCTGGAAACACCATATATTTT. Full variable domain (missing parts from reference TRBV9 and TRBJ1-3): DSGVTQTPKHLITATGQRVTLRCSPRSGDLSVYWYQQSLDQGLQFLIQYYNGEERAKGNILERFSAQQFPDLHSELNLSSLELGDSALYFCASSPHGTPSGNTIYFGEGSWLTVV.

This sequence joins TRBV5-1 and TRBJ2-7, with 7 bases that match TRBD2. V lost 5 bases and J lost 0; bases outside the gene matches: 5. This CDR3 region has 14 residues. The germline CDR1 and CDR2 sequences are SGHRS and YFSETQ. The CDR3 DNA reads TGCGCCAGCAGTCGGGACTATAACTCCTACGAGCAGTACTTC. This encodes CASSRDYNSYEQYF. The entire variable domain, with the rest obtained from reference TRBV5-1 and TRBJ2-7, is as follows: KAGVTQTPRYLIKTRGQQVTLSCSPISGHRSVSWYQQTPGQGLQFLFEYFSETQRNKGNFPGRFSGRQFSNSRSEMNVSTLELGDSALYLCASSRDYNSYEQYFGPGTRLTVT.

V and J are TRBV14 and TRBJ2-1; D ambiguous. The CDR3 has 15 residues. Germline CDR1 SGHDN, CDR2 FVKESK. V gave up 4 bases and J gave up 0 bases, with 10 bases separating them. CDR3: CASSLKLSSYNEQFF. The CDR3 bases are TGTGCCAGCAGCCTAAAACTTAGCTCCTACAATGAGCAGTTCTTC.

The chain joins TRBV19 to TRBJ2-7; no reliable D call. Germline CDR1 and CDR2: LNHDA and SQIVND (reference sequence). The CDR3 spans 14 residues. V lost 2 bases and J 0 bases, leaving 8 bases between the germline ends. CDR3 in amino acids: CASSIKPSSYEQYF. CDR3 bases: TGTGCCAGTAGTATAAAGCCGAGCTCCTACGAGCAGTACTTC.

The chain links TRBV7-8 to TRBJ2-7; 11 bases agree with TRBD2. The CDR3 loop spans 15 amino acids. Germline-derived CDR1 and CDR2 are SGHVS and FQNEAQ. V shed 4 bases and J 4 bases; nucleotides not matched to a gene: 6. CDR3 amino acids: CASSYILAGAYEQYF. The CDR3, as DNA: TGTGCCAGCAGCTACATACTAGCGGGAGCTTACGAGCAGTACTTC.

The chain is built from TRBV5-1 and TRBJ1-1, with TRBD1 identical over 8 bases. This CDR3 is 14 amino acids long. The germline gives CDR1 SGHRS, CDR2 YFSETQ. The V gene end was trimmed by 3 bases and the J gene end by 2 bases; junction bases not matched to a gene: 3. The CDR3 DNA sequence: TGCGCCAGCAGCTCGGGACAGGTAAACACTGAAGCTTTCTTT. Its translation: CASSSGQVNTEAFF.

The chain is built from TRBV5-4 and TRBJ1-1; weak D call: TRBD1 (6 bases). This CDR3 comprises 14 residues. The V and J ends lost 4 bases and 1 base respectively, with 11 bases between them. From germline, CDR1 is SGHNT and CDR2 YYREEE (reference sequence). In nucleotides, the CDR3 is TGTGCCAGCAGCCACGGGACACCGAACACTGAAGCTTTCTTT. It translates to CASSHGTPNTEAFF.

The V call is TRBV11-2, the J call TRBJ2-2, with 8 bases identical to TRBD2. CDR1 and CDR2 (germline): SGHAT, FQNNGV. The CDR3 consists of 16 residues. V was pared by 1 base and J by 4 bases, with 5 bases of the junction left unmatched. The DNA of the CDR3 is TGTGCCAGCAGCTTAGTTGTTAGCGGGGTCACCGGGGAGCTGTTTTTT. Its translation is CASSLVVSGVTGELFF.

The chain has TRBV11-2 and TRBJ2-1; TRBD2 is a possible D gene (5 bases). The V gene's germline CDR1 is SGHAT and CDR2 FQNNGV. V shed 5 bases and J shed 15 bases, with 17 bases lying between them. The CDR3 is 12 residues long. The CDR3 sequence is CASSPDRDSSFF. The DNA for the CDR3 is TGTGCCAGCAGCCCCGACCGGGATTCCTCGTTCTTC.

This chain uses TRBV30 with TRBJ1-5, with 10 bases matching TRBD1. The CDR3 consists of 13 residues. V shed 5 bases, J shed 2 bases, and the junction held 0 bases outside the gene matches. Germline values: CDR1 GTSNPN, CDR2 SVGIG (reference sequence). CDR3 residues: CAWGQGGNQPQHF. The DNA of the CDR3 is TGTGCCTGGGGACAGGGGGGCAATCAGCCCCAGCATTTT.

This chain uses TRBV2 with TRBJ1-2; 7 positions match TRBD1. This CDR3 region has 15 residues. V trimming: 7 bases; J trimming: 0 bases; junction bases outside the gene matches: 8. Germline CDR1 is SNHLY and CDR2 is FYNNEI. CDR3: CASKRGTDTNYGYTF. For the CDR3, the DNA is TGTGCCAGCAAACGGGGGACAGACACTAACTATGGCTACACCTTC.

V gene TRBV28 combines with J gene TRBJ2-7; 9 bases map to TRBD1. The CDR3 is 13 residues long. Trimming removed 8 bases from V and 3 bases from J; junction bases left unmatched: 5. Per the germline V gene, CDR1 is MDHEN and CDR2 is SYDVKM. The chain's CDR3 is CASASGQGYEQYF. The CDR3 coding sequence is TGTGCCAGCGCCTCGGGACAGGGCTACGAGCAGTACTTC.